These 15 T cell receptor beta chains were sequenced from one sample in a study of OX40 agonist ivuxolimab in advanced cancers. TCRdb keeps only in-frame clones here, not all; method: immunoSEQ multiplex PCR. The sample comprises around 80,000 clones, less than 90% of which are singletons, and around 2.9% rests with the top ten. The sequenced sample was CD4+ or CD8+ T cells sorted from blood, obtained in a trial of the OX40 agonist ivuxolimab. All receptors come from an adult with an advanced solid tumor such as melanoma, head and neck, liver or kidney cancer.

This rearrangement joins TRBV9 to TRBJ2-5; TRBD2 agrees at 10 bases. The CDR3 is 16 amino acids. The J segment lost 5 bases and the V segment lost 0 bases, leaving 7 bases of the junction unmatched. Germline CDR1 and CDR2: SGDLS and YYNGEE. CDR3 region: CASSVGVAGGEETQYF. The CDR3, as DNA: TGTGCCAGCAGCGTAGGGGTAGCGGGGGGCGAGGAGACCCAGTACTTC.

The chain is built from TRBV7-3 and TRBJ2-7; D may be TRBD2 (7 bases). The germline gives CDR1 SGHTA, CDR2 FQGTGA. This CDR3 has 16 amino acids. V was clipped by 1 base and J by 4 bases, with 17 bases between them. The CDR3 loop is CASSLMGGTPVYEQYF. The CDR3 nucleotides read TGTGCCAGCAGCTTAATGGGGGGGACACCAGTTTACGAGCAGTACTTC.

This clone was seen once. The V gene is TRBV27, the J gene TRBJ2-1, with D tentatively TRBD1 (5 bases). The CDR3 has 15 residues. Trimming stripped 8 bases from V and 8 bases from J, with 22 bases between. The V gene's germline CDR1 is MNHEY and CDR2 SMNVEV (reference sequence). The DNA for the CDR3 is TGTGCCAGCCACTCCCCACTAAGGGGTCTGGATGAGCAGTTCTTC. Amino acids: CASHSPLRGLDEQFF.

The rearrangement links TRBV29-1 to TRBJ2-7, with 8 nucleotides matching TRBD1. Germline CDR1 is SQVTM and CDR2 is ANQGSEA. V dropped 5 bases and J dropped 1; count of bases not matched to a gene: 10. The CDR3 runs to 15 residues. CDR3 region: CSVYGQGGISYEQYF. The CDR3 nucleotides read TGCAGCGTTTACGGACAGGGCGGGATTTCCTACGAGCAGTACTTC.

The gene calls are TRBV7-9 and TRBJ2-2, with D maybe TRBD2 (5 bases). Germline lookup yields CDR1 SEHNR and CDR2 FQNEAQ (reference sequence). The CDR3 totals 15 residues. V lost 7 bases, J lost 4 bases, and 16 bases lay in between. The CDR3: CASTTGSTGTGELFF. The CDR3 nucleotides are TGTGCCAGCACCACGGGGTCGACGGGCACCGGGGAGCTGTTTTTT.

This chain joins TRBV7-3 and TRBJ1-1; the D gene is possibly TRBD1 (5 bases). Per the germline V gene, CDR1 is SGHTA and CDR2 is FQGTGA. Trimming took off 8 bases at V and 1 base at J, with 11 bases between the two ends. The CDR3 covers 13 residues. The CDR3 DNA is TGTGCCAGCTTAAGGGGCCAGAACACTGAAGCTTTCTTT. It specifies CASLRGQNTEAFF.

The chain is built from TRBV11-2 and TRBJ2-1, with 9 bases aligning to TRBD1. The germline V gene has CDR1 SGHAT and CDR2 FQNNGV. J was trimmed by 4 bases and V by 0 bases; bases with no gene match: 4. The CDR3 runs 16 residues. The CDR3 DNA sequence: TGTGCCAGCAGCTTAGAAAGTGGACAGGGGTACAATGAGCAGTTCTTC. It is translated as CASSLESGQGYNEQFF.

The chain employs TRBV4-3 and TRBJ2-1; TRBD2 aligns across 10 bases. This CDR3 is built from 17 residues. CDR1 and CDR2 (germline): LGHNA, YSLEER. V lost 8 bases to trimming and J lost 1 base; unmatched junction nucleotides: 11. CDR3 nucleotides: TGCGCCAGCTCCTGGGCTAGCGGGAGCGTTTCCTACAATGAGCAGTTCTTC. Translation: CASSWASGSVSYNEQFF.

CDR3 bases: TGTGCCATCAGTGCCCCACGACAGGGAGGCATTCAGTACTTC. It codes for CAISAPRQGGIQYF. The chain is built from TRBV10-3 and TRBJ2-4; tentative D call: TRBD1 (7 bases). Germline V gene lookup returns CDR1 ENHRY and CDR2 SYGVKD. V was shortened by 4 bases and J by 9 bases, with 16 bases between the two germline ends. This CDR3 spans 14 amino acids.

The chain recombines TRBV5-4 with TRBJ2-1; no reliable D call. Germline CDR1 is SGHNT and CDR2 is YYREEE (reference sequence). The V gene lost 7 bases and the J gene lost 5 bases, with 13 bases spanning the gap. The CDR3 has 13 amino acids. Here the CDR3 reads CASAPVNNNEQFF. Written as DNA, the CDR3 is TGTGCCAGCGCCCCCGTGAACAACAATGAGCAGTTCTTC.

V and J are TRBV20-1 and TRBJ1-2; D uncertain. The ends were cut back, 2 bases at V and 6 bases at J, with 4 bases in the middle. Germline V gives CDR1 DFQATT, CDR2 SNEGSKA (reference sequence). The CDR3 contains 10 residues. CDR3 loop: CSARMDGYTF. The CDR3 bases are TGCAGTGCTAGAATGGATGGCTACACCTTC.

The J gene is TRBJ2-3, the V gene TRBV27, with 8 bases matching TRBD2. CDR1 and CDR2 from the germline V gene are MNHEY and SMNVEV (reference sequence). The V gene end was trimmed by 7 bases and the J gene end by 4 bases; junction bases not matched to a gene: 19. This CDR3 region has 18 residues. As DNA, the CDR3 is TGTGCCAGCATCCGTACCTTTCCCGGCGGGAGGAGGGCAGATACGCAGTATTTT. It is translated as CASIRTFPGGRRADTQYF.

The chain recombines TRBV29-1 with TRBJ1-1; no clear D. The CDR3 consists of 12 residues. V lost 7 bases and J 6 bases, leaving 15 bases between the germline ends. Germline V lookup: CDR1 SQVTM, CDR2 ANQGSEA. The DNA of the CDR3 is TGCAGCGCGTTTAGGGTTGCATCTGAAGCTTTCTTT. It is translated as CSAFRVASEAFF.

The CDR3 DNA follows: TGTGCCAGCAGCTTTTCAGGACGGGGGGGCCTTAACAATGAGCAGTTCTTC. It encodes CASSFSGRGGLNNEQFF. J is TRBJ2-1 and V is TRBV11-2; 8 nucleotides match TRBD2. The J segment lost 5 bases and the V segment lost 3 bases, leaving 12 bases of the junction unmatched. The CDR3 is 17 residues long. In germline, CDR1 is SGHAT, CDR2 FQNNGV.

This clone showed up just once. The rearrangement uses TRBV19 and TRBJ1-6, with 7 bases fitting TRBD1. This CDR3 has 14 residues. Germline V lookup: CDR1 LNHDA, CDR2 SQIVND (reference sequence). V shed 3 bases and J 9 bases; nucleotides not matched to a gene: 5. The CDR3 here is CASSMKGGGSPLHF. Written as DNA, the CDR3 is TGTGCCAGTAGTATGAAAGGGGGCGGTTCACCCCTCCACTTT. The full variable domain, its missing parts supplied by reference TRBV19 and TRBJ1-6, is DGGITQSPKYLFRKEGQNVTLSCEQNLNHDAMYWYRQDPGQGLRLIYYSQIVNDFQKGDIAEGYSVSREKKESFPLTVTSAQKNPTAFYLCASSMKGGGSPLHFGNGTRLTVT.